Listed here are 28 T cell receptor beta chains from one sample, sequenced in a study of blood T cell repertoires in COVID-19. Sequenced by immunoSEQ multiplex PCR; TCRdb stores in-frame clones only, minus some. Among around 97,000 clones listed, about 80% were seen once. Material for sequencing was peripheral blood. These receptors were obtained from a man between 65 and 85 years old with acute or convalescent COVID-19.

The chain links TRBV6-2 or TRBV6-3 to TRBJ1-5; D call uncertain. The CDR3 spans 15 residues. Trimming left V 5 bases short and J 0 bases short, with 11 bases between. The germline gives CDR1 MNHEY, CDR2 SVGEGT. The CDR3 sequence is CASSHRRDSNQPQHF. The CDR3 DNA sequence: TGTGCCAGCAGTCATCGGCGGGATAGCAATCAGCCCCAGCATTTT.

The V call is TRBV6-5, the J call TRBJ1-5, with 11 bases aligning to TRBD1. CDR1 MNHEY and CDR2 SVGAGI come from the germline V gene. The length of the CDR3 is 15 residues. V dropped 5 bases and J dropped 6; count of bases not matched to a gene: 6. CDR3 sequence (DNA): TGTGCCAGCAGTCCGGACAGGGGGCTAGTTCAGCCCCAGCATTTT. It yields the protein CASSPDRGLVQPQHF.

This clone occurred once. The rearrangement uses TRBV27 and TRBJ2-5; TRBD2 matches at 16 bases. The CDR3 contains 16 residues. J gave up 4 bases and V 5 bases, and 4 bases lay outside the gene matches. Germline CDR1 is MNHEY and CDR2 is SMNVEV (reference sequence). CDR3 nucleotides: TGTGCCAGCAGTCGCGGGACTAGCGGGGGGGCAGAGACCCAGTACTTC. Translated: CASSRGTSGGAETQYF.

This clone appeared a single time. This chain links TRBV7-2 with TRBJ1-5; perhaps TRBD1 as D (5 bases). The CDR3 consists of 17 residues. Germline V gene sequence: CDR1 SGHTA, CDR2 FQGNSA. Trimming removed 2 bases at V and 0 bases at J, with 14 bases between. The CDR3 region has the DNA TGTGCCAGCAGCTTAACCTTCGACAGTTATAGCAATCAGCCCCAGCATTTT. This gives the protein CASSLTFDSYSNQPQHF.

This chain's CDR3 is CASSETGGDYGYTF. In DNA, the CDR3 is TGTGCCAGCAGCGAGACAGGGGGCGACTATGGCTACACCTTC. This sequence joins TRBV9 and TRBJ1-2; 10 bases agree with TRBD1. The CDR3 is made up of 14 amino acids. Germline lookup yields CDR1 SGDLS and CDR2 YYNGEE. Germline trimming cut 3 bases from V and 3 bases from J; bases unmatched to any gene: 2.

The V and J genes are TRBV7-2 and TRBJ1-1; 7 nucleotides match TRBD1. The CDR3 consists of 14 residues. V trimming: 1 base; J trimming: 4 bases; junction bases outside the gene matches: 3. CDR1 and CDR2 (germline): SGHTA, FQGNSA. For the CDR3, the DNA is TGTGCCAGCAGCTTAGACAGGGGCGCCACTGAAGCTTTCTTT. Translation gives CASSLDRGATEAFF.

J is TRBJ2-6 and V is TRBV28, with D possibly being TRBD1 (6 bases). V shed 1 base and J shed 4 bases, with 8 bases lying between them. CDR3 length equals 15 residues. Germline loops: CDR1 MDHEN, CDR2 SYDVKM. The chain's CDR3 is CASSLSGAGANVLTF. The CDR3 DNA reads as TGTGCCAGCAGTTTATCAGGGGCCGGGGCCAACGTCCTGACTTTC. Full variable domain (missing parts from reference TRBV28 and TRBJ2-6): DVKVTQSSRYLVKRTGEKVFLECVQDMDHENMFWYRQDPGLGLRLIYFSYDVKMKEKGDIPEGYSVSREKKERFSLILESASTNQTSMYLCASSLSGAGANVLTFGAGSRLTVL.

The chain combines TRBV29-1 with TRBJ2-7; D unclear. Germline values: CDR1 SQVTM, CDR2 ANQGSEA. V dropped 3 bases and J dropped 1 base, with 4 bases sitting between them. The CDR3 length is 11 residues. CDR3 loop: CSVDSSYEQYF. In DNA form, the CDR3 reads TGCAGCGTTGACAGTTCCTACGAGCAGTACTTC.

V is TRBV3-1 (or the pseudogene TRBV3-2) and J is TRBJ2-2, with 10 bases fitting TRBD2. This CDR3 has 17 amino acids. V shed 4 bases, J shed 7 bases, and the junction held 12 bases outside the gene matches. Germline CDR1 and CDR2: LGHDT and YNNKEL (reference sequence). The CDR3 loop is CASSPRGLAARNGELFF. The CDR3 coding sequence is TGTGCCAGCAGCCCTCGAGGACTAGCGGCCCGAAACGGGGAGCTGTTTTTT.

This clone appeared a few times. V gene TRBV7-2 combines with J gene TRBJ2-1, with 15 bases matching TRBD2. CDR1 is SGHTA, CDR2 FQGNSA, per germline. The length of the CDR3 is 16 residues. J gave up 10 bases and V 5 bases, and 9 bases lay outside the gene matches. The CDR3 loop is CASSPRTSGRAGEQFF. In DNA, the CDR3 is TGTGCCAGCAGCCCCCGGACTAGCGGGAGGGCCGGGGAGCAGTTCTTC.

This chain uses TRBV10-3 with TRBJ1-6; D perhaps matches TRBD1 (5 bases). The germline V gene has CDR1 ENHRY and CDR2 SYGVKD. There are 15 residues in the CDR3. Trimming removed 6 bases at V and 5 bases at J, with 14 bases between. The CDR3 spells CAIRGQGLNNSPLHF. CDR3 in DNA: TGTGCCATCAGAGGGCAGGGTCTCAATAATTCACCCCTCCACTTT.

V is TRBV11-1 and J is TRBJ2-1; 8 bases match TRBD2. Germline V lookup: CDR1 SGHAT, CDR2 FQDESV (reference sequence). This CDR3 has 15 residues. V gave up 2 bases and J gave up 6 bases; unmatched junction bases: 6. In nucleotides, the CDR3 is TGTGCCAGCAGCTTAATACGGACTAGCTCCAATGAGCAGTTCTTC. Protein sequence: CASSLIRTSSNEQFF. The whole variable domain, remainder taken from reference TRBV11-1 and TRBJ2-1, is EAEVAQSPRYKITEKSQAVAFWCDPISGHATLYWYRQILGQGPELLVQFQDESVVDDSQLPKDRFSAERLKGVDSTLKIQPAELGDSAMYLCASSLIRTSSNEQFFGPGTRLTVL.

CDR3 nucleotide sequence: TGTGCCAGTAGTATAAGTGCCAGCAGGGGCCAAGAGACCCAGTACTTC. Translating gives CASSISASRGQETQYF. The chain uses TRBV19 and TRBJ2-5; TRBD1 might be the D (6 bases). The V and J ends lost 2 bases and 1 base respectively, with 14 bases between them. There are 16 residues in the CDR3. The V gene's germline CDR1 is LNHDA and CDR2 SQIVND (reference sequence).

In its sample, this clone was seen a few times. J is TRBJ1-1 and V is TRBV27; weak D call: TRBD1 (5 bases). CDR1 MNHEY and CDR2 SMNVEV come from the germline V gene (reference sequence). This CDR3 has 13 residues. The V end lost 3 bases, the J end lost 6 bases, and 11 bases lay between the germline ends. The CDR3 DNA sequence: TGTGCCAGCAGTTTTTCAGGGTTTTCTGAAGCTTTCTTT. It translates to CASSFSGFSEAFF.

In its sample, this clone was seen a few times. This chain uses TRBV28 with TRBJ1-5; D is perhaps TRBD1 (5 bases). The CDR3 has 16 residues. Germline CDR1 reads MDHEN; CDR2 reads SYDVKM. V was cut by 2 bases and J by 4 bases, with 15 bases left in between. The CDR3 nucleotides are TGTGCCAGCAGTTTAGGAGTGCCGGGGGAGAATCAGCCCCAGCATTTT. The encoded protein is CASSLGVPGENQPQHF.

In DNA, the CDR3 is TGCGCCAGCAGCCCCGGGAGGGCCGAGGAGACCCAGTACTTC. It codes for CASSPGRAEETQYF. The chain links TRBV5-1 to TRBJ2-5, with 8 bases matching TRBD2. V dropped 4 bases and J dropped 5; count of bases not matched to a gene: 7. The CDR3 contains 14 residues. CDR1 is SGHRS and CDR2 is YFSETQ in the germline V gene.

The chain couples TRBV7-9 to TRBJ2-5; 12 bases align to TRBD1. The germline gives CDR1 SEHNR, CDR2 FQNEAQ (reference sequence). J gave up 6 bases and V 8 bases, and 13 bases lay outside the gene matches. The CDR3 is made up of 16 amino acids. CDR3 DNA: TGTGCCAGCCGTACCGGGACAGGGGGCTTGCTACAGACCCAGTACTTC. This translates into CASRTGTGGLLQTQYF.

The chain uses TRBV5-1 and TRBJ2-2; 8 positions agree with TRBD2. The CDR3 consists of 17 residues. The junction had 8 bases not matched to a gene; V was cut back by 4 bases and J by 0 bases. CDR1 and CDR2 (germline): SGHRS, YFSETQ. The CDR3 coding sequence is TGCGCCAGCAGCCGGGGGAGCGGGGGCGCGAACACCGGGGAGCTGTTTTTT. Translation gives CASSRGSGGANTGELFF.

The rearrangement joins TRBV10-3 to TRBJ2-1; tentatively, D is TRBD2 (6 bases). The CDR3 is 14 residues long. With 10 bases removed from V and 7 bases from J, the gap between germline ends came to 20 bases. In germline, CDR1 is ENHRY, CDR2 SYGVKD. The CDR3 DNA sequence: TGTGCCACCTCTAGCGATTCCTTATTGAATGAGCAGTTCTTC. Amino acids: CATSSDSLLNEQFF.

V and J are TRBV4-1 and TRBJ1-4; D remains unclear. The CDR3 is 15 residues long. The V and J ends lost 4 bases and 4 bases respectively, with 13 bases between them. Germline V gives CDR1 MGHRA, CDR2 YSYEKL. The CDR3 is CASSPLEGSNEKLFF. The CDR3, as DNA: TGCGCCAGCAGCCCCCTCGAGGGTAGTAATGAAAAACTGTTTTTT.

V is TRBV29-1 and J is TRBJ1-1, with a weak D call TRBD1 (5 bases). Trimming left V 7 bases short and J 2 bases short, with 14 bases between. This CDR3 spans 13 amino acids. The germline CDR1 and CDR2 sequences are SQVTM and ANQGSEA. Written as DNA, the CDR3 is TGCAGCGCGGGGCGGCAGCCAAACACTGAAGCTTTCTTT. Translated, it gives CSAGRQPNTEAFF.

This clone was found a few times. The chain is built from TRBV5-1 and TRBJ1-1; 7 bases fit TRBD1. J was trimmed by 1 base and V by 3 bases; bases with no gene match: 9. Germline lookup yields CDR1 SGHRS and CDR2 YFSETQ. The CDR3 loop spans 16 amino acids. The chain's CDR3 is CASSSIMGQKNTEAFF. CDR3 sequence (DNA): TGCGCCAGCAGCTCTATTATGGGACAGAAGAACACTGAAGCTTTCTTT.

This clone was observed a few times. The V call is TRBV11-2, the J call TRBJ2-7; 7 bases are shared with TRBD1. The CDR3 is 16 amino acids. The V segment lost 1 base and the J segment 3 bases; nucleotides outside the gene matches: 9. The germline V gene has CDR1 SGHAT and CDR2 FQNNGV. DNA of the CDR3: TGTGCCAGCAGCTTAGTAGGTACGGCAGGGGGCTACGAGCAGTACTTC. Protein: CASSLVGTAGGYEQYF.

This clone was observed once. The chain combines TRBV19 with TRBJ1-5; 7 positions agree with TRBD1. Germline lookup yields CDR1 LNHDA and CDR2 SQIVND (reference sequence). The CDR3 extends over 14 amino acids. The V segment lost 7 bases and the J segment 2 bases; nucleotides outside the gene matches: 5. DNA for the CDR3: TGTGCCAGTACCACTACAGGGGGCAATCAGCCCCAGCATTTT. Its translation is CASTTTGGNQPQHF.

This clone has a single count. The rearrangement links TRBV7-3 to TRBJ2-4; 7 bases are shared with TRBD2. Germline CDR1 reads SGHTA; CDR2 reads FQGTGA. J was trimmed by 7 bases and V by 0 bases; bases with no gene match: 3. CDR3 length: 14 residues. CDR3 sequence: CASSLTAGVNIQYF. As DNA, the CDR3 is TGTGCCAGCAGCTTAACGGCGGGGGTGAACATTCAGTACTTC.

This clone was recorded once. This chain uses TRBV29-1 with TRBJ2-5, with D maybe TRBD1 (6 bases). CDR1 is SQVTM and CDR2 is ANQGSEA in the germline V gene. The CDR3 runs 12 residues. Trimming removed 4 bases at V and 3 bases at J, with 9 bases between. CDR3 loop: CSVGPGEETQYF. The CDR3 coding sequence is TGCAGCGTTGGTCCAGGGGAAGAGACCCAGTACTTC. Full variable domain (outside the CDR3, taken from reference TRBV29-1 and TRBJ2-5): SAVISQKPSRDICQRGTSLTIQCQVDSQVTMMFWYRQQPGQSLTLIATANQGSEATYESGFVIDKFPISRPNLTFSTLTVSNMSPEDSSIYLCSVGPGEETQYFGPGTRLLVL.

V and J are TRBV6-2 or TRBV6-3 and TRBJ1-5; TRBD1 might be the D (5 bases). CDR1 MNHEY and CDR2 SVGEGT come from the germline V gene. The V end was cut by 3 bases, the J end by 7 bases, with 19 bases between. The CDR3 loop spans 16 amino acids. The CDR3 spells CASSYFGRATPQPQHF. The CDR3 region has the DNA TGTGCCAGCAGTTATTTCGGCAGGGCCACCCCGCAGCCCCAGCATTTT.

The chain employs TRBV30 and TRBJ2-6, with D unclear. V gave up 2 bases and J gave up 5 bases, with 10 bases separating them. This CDR3 contains 14 residues. Germline V gene lookup returns CDR1 GTSNPN and CDR2 SVGIG (reference sequence). The CDR3 DNA sequence: TGTGCCTGGAGTAACAAGATTAGGGCCAACGTCCTGACTTTC. Its translation: CAWSNKIRANVLTF.